This T cell receptor (beta chain) was retrieved from a study of blood T cells in healthy people across ages. Study observations and caveats: The study regarded diversity estimates from one million T cells as underestimates.

Together with a sample-barcoded 5' primer, a J-beta primer mix was included in a second PCR lasting roughly 6 to 12 cycles. TCRdb re-analysed the 5' RACE reads in MiXCR, keeping a single row per CDR3 protein. In the table there are under 700,000 distinct CDR3 sequences, more than 20% of which are singletons. CDR1 is DFQATT, CDR2 SNEGSKA, per germline (reference sequence). The CDR3 runs to 12 residues. Trimming cost V 6 bases and J 0 bases, with 8 bases left between them. There are a few counts of this clonotype. As yet, its antigen is unknown. Those donating, healthy Caucasian individuals from Russia, were aged about 6 to 95. These data also featured in a second study, about T cells of mothers and their children.

The chain uses TRBV20-1 and TRBJ2-5; maybe TRBD2 (5 bases). Input material: blood. The source is a boy aged 5-17 years in good health. The CDR3 DNA is TGCAGTGCGCGGGTGTACCAAGAGACCCAGTACTTC. Its translation: CSARVYQETQYF.